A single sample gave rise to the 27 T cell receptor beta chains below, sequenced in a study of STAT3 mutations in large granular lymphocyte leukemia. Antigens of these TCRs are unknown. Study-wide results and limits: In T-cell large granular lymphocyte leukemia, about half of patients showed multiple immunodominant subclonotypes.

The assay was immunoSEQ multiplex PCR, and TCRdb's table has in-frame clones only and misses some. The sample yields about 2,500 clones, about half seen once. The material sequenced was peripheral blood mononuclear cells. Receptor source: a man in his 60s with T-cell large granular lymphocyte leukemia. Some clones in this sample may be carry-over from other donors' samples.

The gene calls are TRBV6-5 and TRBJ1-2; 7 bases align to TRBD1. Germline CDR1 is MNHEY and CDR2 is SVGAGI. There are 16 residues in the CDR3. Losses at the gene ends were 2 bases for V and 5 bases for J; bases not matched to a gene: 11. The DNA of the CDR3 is TGTGCCAGCAGTTACACCGGGGGACAGAATCTTTATGGCTACACCTTC. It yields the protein CASSYTGGQNLYGYTF.

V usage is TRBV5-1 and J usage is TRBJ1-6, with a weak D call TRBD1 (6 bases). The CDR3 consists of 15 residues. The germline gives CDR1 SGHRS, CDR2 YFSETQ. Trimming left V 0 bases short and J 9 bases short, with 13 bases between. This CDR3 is CASSLGRQVTSPLHF. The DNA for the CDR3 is TGCGCCAGCAGCTTGGGCCGACAGGTAACTTCACCCCTCCACTTT.

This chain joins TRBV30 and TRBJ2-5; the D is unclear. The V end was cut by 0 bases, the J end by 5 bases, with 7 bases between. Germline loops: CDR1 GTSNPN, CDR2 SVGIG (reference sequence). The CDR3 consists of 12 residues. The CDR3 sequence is CAWSVDRETQYF. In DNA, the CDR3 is TGTGCCTGGAGTGTAGACCGGGAGACCCAGTACTTC.

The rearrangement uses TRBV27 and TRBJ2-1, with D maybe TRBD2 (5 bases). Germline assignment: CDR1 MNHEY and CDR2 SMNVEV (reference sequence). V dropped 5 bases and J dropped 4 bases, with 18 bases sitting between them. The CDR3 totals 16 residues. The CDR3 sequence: CASSPLGAVGYNEQFF. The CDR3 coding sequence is TGTGCCAGCAGTCCACTGGGAGCGGTGGGGTACAATGAGCAGTTCTTC.

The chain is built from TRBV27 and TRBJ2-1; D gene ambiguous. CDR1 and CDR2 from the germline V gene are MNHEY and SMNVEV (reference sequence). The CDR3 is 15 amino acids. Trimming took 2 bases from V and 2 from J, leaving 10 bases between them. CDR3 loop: CASSLRPSPYNEQFF. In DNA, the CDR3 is TGTGCCAGCAGTTTACGACCGAGCCCCTACAATGAGCAGTTCTTC.

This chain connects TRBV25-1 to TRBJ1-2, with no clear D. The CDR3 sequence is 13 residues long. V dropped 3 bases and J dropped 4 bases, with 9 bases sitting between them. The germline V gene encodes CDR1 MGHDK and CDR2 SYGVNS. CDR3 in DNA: TGTGCCAGCAGTGAGGCTGGGCTCTATGGCTACACCTTC. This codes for CASSEAGLYGYTF.

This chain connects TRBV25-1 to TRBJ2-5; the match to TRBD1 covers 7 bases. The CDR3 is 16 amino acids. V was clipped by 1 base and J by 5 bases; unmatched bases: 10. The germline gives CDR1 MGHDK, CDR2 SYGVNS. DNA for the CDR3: TGTGCCAGCAGTGAATTTCTTACAGGGGCGGTGGAGACCCAGTACTTC. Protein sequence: CASSEFLTGAVETQYF. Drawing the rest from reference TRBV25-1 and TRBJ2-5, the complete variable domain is EADIYQTPRYLVIGTGKKITLECSQTMGHDKMYWYQQDPGMELHLIHYSYGVNSTEKGDLSSESTVSRIRTEHFPLTLESARPSHTSQYLCASSEFLTGAVETQYFGPGTRLLVL.

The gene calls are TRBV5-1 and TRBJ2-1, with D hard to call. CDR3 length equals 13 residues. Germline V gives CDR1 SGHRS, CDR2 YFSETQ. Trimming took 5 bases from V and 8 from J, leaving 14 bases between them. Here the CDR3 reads CASRSGRSHEQFF. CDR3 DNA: TGCGCCAGCAGATCGGGCAGGAGCCATGAGCAGTTCTTC.

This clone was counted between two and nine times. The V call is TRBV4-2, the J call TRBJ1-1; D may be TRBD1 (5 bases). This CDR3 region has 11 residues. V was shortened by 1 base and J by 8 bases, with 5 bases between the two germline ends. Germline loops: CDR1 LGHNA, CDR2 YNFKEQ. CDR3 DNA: TGTGCCAGCAGCCAAGGGGACGAAGCTTTCTTT. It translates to CASSQGDEAFF.

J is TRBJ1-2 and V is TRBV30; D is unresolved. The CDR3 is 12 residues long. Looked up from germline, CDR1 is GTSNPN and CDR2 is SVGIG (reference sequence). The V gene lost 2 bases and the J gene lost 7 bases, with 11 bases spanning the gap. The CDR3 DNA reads TGTGCCTGGAGTACAACGGCGGGTGGCTACACCTTC. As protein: CAWSTTAGGYTF.

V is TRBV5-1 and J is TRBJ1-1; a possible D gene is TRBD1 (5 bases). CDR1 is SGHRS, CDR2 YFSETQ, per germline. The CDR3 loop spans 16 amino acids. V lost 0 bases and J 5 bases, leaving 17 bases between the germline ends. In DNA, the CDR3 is TGCGCCAGCAGCTTGGCAGGGAATAGTTTGGGTACTGAAGCTTTCTTT. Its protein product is CASSLAGNSLGTEAFF.

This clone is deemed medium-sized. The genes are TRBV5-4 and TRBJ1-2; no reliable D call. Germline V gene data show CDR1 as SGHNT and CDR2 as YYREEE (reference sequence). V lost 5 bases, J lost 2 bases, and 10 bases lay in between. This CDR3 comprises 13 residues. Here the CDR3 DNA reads TGTGCCAGCAGACGCACAGAGAACTATGGCTACACCTTC. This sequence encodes CASRRTENYGYTF.

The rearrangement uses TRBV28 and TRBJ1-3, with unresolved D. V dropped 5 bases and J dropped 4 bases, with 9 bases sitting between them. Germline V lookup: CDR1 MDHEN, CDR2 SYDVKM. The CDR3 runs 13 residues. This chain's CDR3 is CASSIEVGNTIYF. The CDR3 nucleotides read TGTGCCAGCAGTATTGAGGTGGGAAACACCATATATTTT.

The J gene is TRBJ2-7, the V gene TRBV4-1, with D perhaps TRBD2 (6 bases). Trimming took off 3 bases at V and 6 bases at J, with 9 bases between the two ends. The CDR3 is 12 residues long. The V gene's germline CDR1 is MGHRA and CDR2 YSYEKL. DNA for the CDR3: TGCGCCAGCAGCCAGGAGGGTGGCGAGCAGTACTTC. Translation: CASSQEGGEQYF.

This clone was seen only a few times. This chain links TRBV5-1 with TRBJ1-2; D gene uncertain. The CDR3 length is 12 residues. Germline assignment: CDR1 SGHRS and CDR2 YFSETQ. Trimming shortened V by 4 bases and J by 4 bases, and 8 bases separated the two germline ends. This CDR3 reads CASSEDTYGYTF. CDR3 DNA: TGCGCCAGCAGCGAAGACACCTATGGCTACACCTTC.

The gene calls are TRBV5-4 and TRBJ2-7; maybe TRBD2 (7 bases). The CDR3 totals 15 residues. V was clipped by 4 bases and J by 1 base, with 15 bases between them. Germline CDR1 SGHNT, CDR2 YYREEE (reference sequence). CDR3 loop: CASSPPGRGSYEQYF. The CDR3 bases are TGTGCCAGCAGCCCCCCGGGGAGGGGGTCCTACGAGCAGTACTTC.

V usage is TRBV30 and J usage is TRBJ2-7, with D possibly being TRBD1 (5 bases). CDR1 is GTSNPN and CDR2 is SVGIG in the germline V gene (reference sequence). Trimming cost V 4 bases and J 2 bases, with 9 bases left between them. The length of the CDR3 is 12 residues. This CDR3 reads CAWNQDTYEQYF. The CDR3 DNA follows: TGTGCCTGGAATCAGGACACCTACGAGCAGTACTTC.

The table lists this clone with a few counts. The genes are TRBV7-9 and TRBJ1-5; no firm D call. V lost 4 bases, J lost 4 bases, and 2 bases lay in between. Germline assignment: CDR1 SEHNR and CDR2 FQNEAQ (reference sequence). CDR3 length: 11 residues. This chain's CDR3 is CASSWNQPQHF. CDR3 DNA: TGTGCCAGCAGCTGGAATCAGCCCCAGCATTTT.

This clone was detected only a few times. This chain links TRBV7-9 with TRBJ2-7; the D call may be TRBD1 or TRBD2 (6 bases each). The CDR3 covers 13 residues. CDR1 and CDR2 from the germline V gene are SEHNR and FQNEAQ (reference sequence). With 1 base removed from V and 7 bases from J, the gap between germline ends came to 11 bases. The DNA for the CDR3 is TGTGCCAGCAGCTTAGGCGGAGGGGGTGAGCAGTACTTC. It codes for CASSLGGGGEQYF.

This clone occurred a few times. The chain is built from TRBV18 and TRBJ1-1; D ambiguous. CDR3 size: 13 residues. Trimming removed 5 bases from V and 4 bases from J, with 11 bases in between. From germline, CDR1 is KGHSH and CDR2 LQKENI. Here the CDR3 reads CASSSTGSTEAFF. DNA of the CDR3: TGTGCCAGCTCATCTACGGGGAGCACTGAAGCTTTCTTT.

This chain's CDR3 is CASARTSGSYEQYF. CDR3 sequence (DNA): TGTGCCAGCGCAAGGACTAGCGGTTCCTACGAGCAGTACTTC. The rearrangement joins TRBV7-9 to TRBJ2-7; 10 bases align to TRBD2. V lost 8 bases to trimming and J lost 1 base; unmatched junction nucleotides: 5. The germline V gene has CDR1 SEHNR and CDR2 FQNEAQ (reference sequence). The CDR3 has 14 residues.

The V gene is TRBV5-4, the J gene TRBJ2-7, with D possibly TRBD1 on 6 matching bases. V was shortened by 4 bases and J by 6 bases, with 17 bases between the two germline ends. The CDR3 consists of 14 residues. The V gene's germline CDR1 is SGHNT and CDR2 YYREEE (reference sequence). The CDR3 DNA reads TGTGCCAGCAGCCCAACAGGGTTCCCCGGCGAGCAGTACTTC. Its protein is CASSPTGFPGEQYF.

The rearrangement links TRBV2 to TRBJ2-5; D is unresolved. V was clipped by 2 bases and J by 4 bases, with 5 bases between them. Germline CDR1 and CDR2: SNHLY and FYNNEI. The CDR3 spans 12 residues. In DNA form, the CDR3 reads TGTGCCAGCAGTGAAAGGATAGAGACCCAGTACTTC. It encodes CASSERIETQYF.

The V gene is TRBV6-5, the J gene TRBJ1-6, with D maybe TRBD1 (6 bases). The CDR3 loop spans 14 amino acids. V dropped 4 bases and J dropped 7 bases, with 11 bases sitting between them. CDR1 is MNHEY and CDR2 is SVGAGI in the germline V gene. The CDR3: CASSSFTGNSPLHF. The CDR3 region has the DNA TGTGCCAGCAGTTCCTTCACAGGGAATTCACCCCTCCACTTT.

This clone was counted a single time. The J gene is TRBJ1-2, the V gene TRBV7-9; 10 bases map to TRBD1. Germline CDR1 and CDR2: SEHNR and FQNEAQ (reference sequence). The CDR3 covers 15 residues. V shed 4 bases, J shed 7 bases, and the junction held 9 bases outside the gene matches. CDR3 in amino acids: CASSSHGTGDPGYTF. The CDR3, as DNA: TGTGCCAGCAGCTCCCACGGGACAGGGGATCCTGGCTACACCTTC.

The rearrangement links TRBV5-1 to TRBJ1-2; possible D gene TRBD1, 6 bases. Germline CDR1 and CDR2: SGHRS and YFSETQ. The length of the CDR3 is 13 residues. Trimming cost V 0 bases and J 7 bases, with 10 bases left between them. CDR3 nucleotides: TGCGCCAGCAGCTTGGAACAGGGTAGTGGCTACACCTTC. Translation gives CASSLEQGSGYTF.

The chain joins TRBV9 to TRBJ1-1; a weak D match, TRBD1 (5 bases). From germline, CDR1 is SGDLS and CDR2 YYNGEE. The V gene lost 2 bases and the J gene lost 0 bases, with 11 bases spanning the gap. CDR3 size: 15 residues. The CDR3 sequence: CASSVKTVLNTEAFF. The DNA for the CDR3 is TGTGCCAGCAGCGTTAAGACAGTCTTGAACACTGAAGCTTTCTTT.